The clone carrying this TCR beta chain was recorded only once. CDR3 length equals 17 residues. CDR1 SNHLY and CDR2 FYNNEI come from the germline V gene. Trimming shortened V by 4 bases and J by 4 bases, and 19 bases separated the two germline ends. This sample stems from a study of blood T cell repertoires in COVID-19. In the original processing: Nucleated cell counts were estimated from reference gene primer amplification. Clones were read by immunoSEQ multiplex PCR, and TCRdb kept only the in-frame ones, dropping some. V and J calls and clone size come straight from that table; D and trimming were deduced from the DNA. The sample records 170,000 or so clones, nearly 80% being singletons.

Sequencing used peripheral blood. The sequence derives from a woman in her 70s with acute or convalescent COVID-19. The chain joins TRBV2 to TRBJ2-2, with TRBD1 as a possible D gene (6 bases). The CDR3 DNA follows: TGTGCCAGCAGTGGTATCACAGGGAGACTTCGCACCGGGGAGCTGTTTTTT. Translation gives CASSGITGRLRTGELFF.